What follows are 28 T cell receptor beta chains derived from one specimen sequenced in a study of CD8+ T cells in alopecia areata. Extraction and reverse transcription of RNA yielded cDNA as the sequencing template. Measured with immunoSEQ multiplex PCR; TCRdb has only the in-frame clones, and not every one. The sample consists of around 100,000 clones, 55% of them appearing once. Sequencing was carried out using CD4+ T cells sorted from blood. Every receptor here comes from a human donor in good health.

The chain couples TRBV7-9 to TRBJ1-5; maybe TRBD1 (5 bases). The CDR3 is made up of 16 amino acids. Trimming cost V 6 bases and J 2 bases, with 17 bases left between them. Germline V gene sequence: CDR1 SEHNR, CDR2 FQNEAQ (reference sequence). CDR3 in DNA: TGTGCCAGCAGTCCCGGTGGGGGAGGGGGCAATCAGCCCCAGCATTTT. It encodes CASSPGGGGGNQPQHF.

The sample holds one count of this clone. The gene calls are TRBV27 and TRBJ1-5; D uncertain. CDR1 and CDR2 from the germline V gene are MNHEY and SMNVEV (reference sequence). V shed 5 bases and J shed 0 bases, with 11 bases lying between them. The CDR3 has 15 residues. The CDR3 coding sequence is TGTGCCAGCAGTCCCGGACGCCTTAGCAATCAGCCCCAGCATTTT. It specifies CASSPGRLSNQPQHF.

In its sample, this clone was seen once. The V gene is TRBV15, the J gene TRBJ2-5, with D hard to call. Trimming removed 1 base at V and 5 bases at J, with 5 bases between. CDR3 length equals 12 residues. Germline V gene data show CDR1 as LNHNV and CDR2 as YYDKDF (reference sequence). The chain's CDR3 is CATSRGFETQYF. The CDR3 DNA sequence: TGTGCCACCAGCAGAGGATTTGAGACCCAGTACTTC.

This chain joins TRBV5-6 and TRBJ2-7; 9 positions agree with TRBD1. CDR1 is SGHDT and CDR2 is YYEEEE in the germline V gene. This CDR3 spans 16 amino acids. The J segment lost 4 bases and the V segment lost 4 bases, leaving 12 bases of the junction unmatched. CDR3 in DNA: TGTGCCAGCAGCCCATCACCGGGACAGGGTATTTACGAGCAGTACTTC. Encoded protein: CASSPSPGQGIYEQYF.

This clone was counted once. This chain uses TRBV29-1 with TRBJ2-5, with D tentatively TRBD2 (5 bases). V gave up 7 bases and J gave up 2 bases, with 5 bases separating them. The CDR3 runs to 10 residues. Germline V lookup: CDR1 SQVTM, CDR2 ANQGSEA. The CDR3 DNA is TGCAGCGGACTACAAGAGACCCAGTACTTC. It encodes CSGLQETQYF.

V and J are TRBV29-1 and TRBJ1-1, with D unresolved. Germline lookup yields CDR1 SQVTM and CDR2 ANQGSEA. V was cut by 3 bases and J by 3 bases, with 11 bases left in between. The CDR3 totals 13 residues. CDR3 nucleotides: TGCAGCGTTGAGGTATCGATCCACACTGAAGCTTTCTTT. Residues: CSVEVSIHTEAFF.

This chain joins TRBV30 and TRBJ1-2, with D possibly TRBD1 on 5 matching bases. Trimming shortened V by 2 bases and J by 6 bases, and 13 bases separated the two germline ends. Germline values: CDR1 GTSNPN, CDR2 SVGIG (reference sequence). The CDR3 consists of 13 residues. The CDR3 DNA reads as TGTGCCTGGAGTCGAATCGGGGGAGATGGCTACACCTTC. This codes for CAWSRIGGDGYTF.

The rearrangement joins TRBV29-1 to TRBJ1-1; D gene uncertain. There are 13 residues in the CDR3. The V gene's germline CDR1 is SQVTM and CDR2 ANQGSEA. Trimming took off 4 bases at V and 1 base at J, with 10 bases between the two ends. The CDR3 spells CSVGPQENTEAFF. DNA of the CDR3: TGCAGCGTTGGGCCACAAGAGAACACTGAAGCTTTCTTT.

This clone was detected a few times. This chain joins TRBV5-5 and TRBJ2-6; D remains unclear. Looked up from germline, CDR1 is SGHKS and CDR2 is YYEKEE (reference sequence). V was shortened by 0 bases and J by 4 bases, with 8 bases between the two germline ends. CDR3 length equals 15 residues. The CDR3 DNA reads TGTGCCAGCAGCTTGGGCCTTTCCGGGGCCAACGTCCTGACTTTC. Protein: CASSLGLSGANVLTF.

The chain combines TRBV6-6 with TRBJ2-7; TRBD1 agrees at 9 bases. The CDR3 sequence is 13 residues long. The trim removed 6 bases at V and 5 bases at J, leaving 5 bases unmatched. Germline V gene data show CDR1 as MNHNY and CDR2 as SVGAGI (reference sequence). DNA of the CDR3: TGTGCCAGCAGAACAGGGGGCGTAGACGAGCAGTACTTC. Its protein product is CASRTGGVDEQYF.

The chain links TRBV29-1 to TRBJ1-1; TRBD1 is a possible D gene (5 bases). The germline CDR1 and CDR2 sequences are SQVTM and ANQGSEA. The CDR3 consists of 15 residues. Trimming took 6 bases from V and 3 from J, leaving 20 bases between them. CDR3: CSVAPRLGGHTEAFF. The CDR3 bases are TGCAGCGTCGCTCCCCGGCTGGGGGGTCACACTGAAGCTTTCTTT.

J is TRBJ2-5 and V is TRBV4-3; tentatively, D is TRBD1 (5 bases). V lost 4 bases, J lost 3 bases, and 18 bases lay in between. Germline lookup yields CDR1 LGHNA and CDR2 YSLEER. CDR3 length: 16 residues. The CDR3 loop reads CASSLPQGSPKETQYF. CDR3 DNA: TGCGCCAGCAGCCTGCCCCAGGGTTCGCCTAAAGAGACCCAGTACTTC.

In its sample, this clone was seen many times. The chain carries TRBV11-1 and TRBJ2-2; TRBD1 matches at 7 bases. The CDR3 is made up of 16 amino acids. V was clipped by 4 bases and J by 0 bases; unmatched bases: 5. Germline loops: CDR1 SGHAT, CDR2 FQDESV (reference sequence). Here the CDR3 reads CASSSWGTANTGELFF. Here the CDR3 DNA reads TGTGCCAGCAGCTCCTGGGGGACAGCGAACACCGGGGAGCTGTTTTTT.

This clone turned up a few times. The rearrangement uses TRBV2 and TRBJ1-5; D might be TRBD1 (5 bases). Trimming took 3 bases from V and 4 from J, leaving 10 bases between them. The CDR3 has 14 amino acids. The V gene's germline CDR1 is SNHLY and CDR2 FYNNEI. The CDR3 protein is CASSDWKGNQPQHF. The CDR3 bases are TGTGCCAGCAGTGACTGGAAGGGGAATCAGCCCCAGCATTTT. The full variable domain, with the rest looked up from reference TRBV2 and TRBJ1-5, is EPEVTQTPSHQVTQMGQEVILRCVPISNHLYFYWYRQILGQKVEFLVSFYNNEISEKSEIFDDQFSVERPDGSNFTLKIRSTKLEDSAMYFCASSDWKGNQPQHFGDGTRLSIL.

This clone showed up just a few times. The chain couples TRBV5-1 to TRBJ2-3, with D maybe TRBD2 (6 bases). Looked up from germline, CDR1 is SGHRS and CDR2 is YFSETQ. The CDR3 runs 15 residues. With 4 bases removed from V and 6 bases from J, the gap between germline ends came to 18 bases. CDR3 DNA: TGCGCCAGCAGCCACGGGACTCCGCCTGGGGATACGCAGTATTTT. Residues: CASSHGTPPGDTQYF.

For the CDR3, the DNA is TGCGCCAGCAGGGACAGGGGTGAGACCCAGTACTTC. Translation: CASRDRGETQYF. The chain links TRBV5-1 to TRBJ2-5, with 9 bases identical to TRBD1. CDR1 is SGHRS and CDR2 is YFSETQ in the germline V gene. This CDR3 is 12 amino acids long. V gave up 5 bases and J gave up 5 bases; unmatched junction bases: 1.

This sequence joins TRBV2 and TRBJ2-5, with D possibly matching TRBD2 (7 bases). The germline gives CDR1 SNHLY, CDR2 FYNNEI. V gave up 5 bases and J gave up 5 bases, with 15 bases separating them. The CDR3 length is 14 residues. The CDR3 DNA is TGTGCCAGCAGTATTGGGGGGGCCCCGGAGACCCAGTACTTC. Protein: CASSIGGAPETQYF.

The chain carries TRBV7-2 and TRBJ2-5, with 7 bases matching TRBD2. The germline V gene has CDR1 SGHTA and CDR2 FQGNSA. The CDR3 is made up of 15 amino acids. The J segment lost 0 bases and the V segment lost 5 bases, leaving 6 bases of the junction unmatched. The CDR3 sequence is CASSQAGQYQETQYF. The CDR3 nucleotides read TGTGCCAGCAGCCAAGCGGGGCAGTACCAAGAGACCCAGTACTTC.

This chain joins TRBV7-2 and TRBJ2-1, with TRBD2 matching over 10 bases. Trimming at V came to 3 bases and at J to 8 bases, leaving 10 bases not matched to a gene. The CDR3 has 16 amino acids. Per the germline V gene, CDR1 is SGHTA and CDR2 is FQGNSA. CDR3 nucleotide sequence: TGTGCCAGCAGCTTGTTAGCGGGGGGCCGCGGGGATGAGCAGTTCTTC. This sequence encodes CASSLLAGGRGDEQFF.

This clone was seen only a few times. CDR3 DNA sequence: TGCGCCAGCAGCCAAGTAGGGGTGGCAGCGGGGGGGCATTCCAGAGAGACCCAGTACTTC. It yields the protein CASSQVGVAAGGHSRETQYF. This chain connects TRBV4-1 to TRBJ2-5, with 10 bases identical to TRBD2. From germline, CDR1 is MGHRA and CDR2 YSYEKL. This CDR3 is 20 amino acids long. Trimming cost V 1 base and J 4 bases; bases outside gene matches: 18.

The V gene is TRBV28, the J gene TRBJ1-2; possible D gene TRBD1, 6 bases. CDR3 length equals 12 residues. CDR1 and CDR2 (germline): MDHEN, SYDVKM. Trimming shortened V by 3 bases and J by 6 bases, and 8 bases separated the two germline ends. The CDR3 protein is CASSFQGNGYTF. The CDR3 DNA is TGTGCCAGCAGTTTTCAGGGGAATGGCTACACCTTC.

This chain joins TRBV29-1 and TRBJ1-5; 8 bases are shared with TRBD1. After removal of 8 bases from V and 4 bases from J, the junction contained 7 bases not matched to a gene. Germline V gene data show CDR1 as SQVTM and CDR2 as ANQGSEA. CDR3 length: 13 amino acids. The CDR3 is CSTRTGKNQPQHF. Written as DNA, the CDR3 is TGCAGCACTAGGACAGGGAAAAATCAGCCCCAGCATTTT.

The chain is built from TRBV4-2 and TRBJ2-3, with 7 bases fitting TRBD1. This CDR3 is built from 17 residues. The germline V gene encodes CDR1 LGHNA and CDR2 YNFKEQ. Trimming removed 0 bases from V and 4 bases from J; junction bases left unmatched: 10. This chain's CDR3 is CASSQEGPEGASDTQYF. As DNA, the CDR3 is TGTGCCAGCAGCCAAGAGGGCCCCGAGGGGGCCTCAGATACGCAGTATTTT.

The V call is TRBV4-2, the J call TRBJ2-5; D call uncertain. The germline V gene encodes CDR1 LGHNA and CDR2 YNFKEQ. V was clipped by 3 bases and J by 10 bases, with 15 bases between them. The CDR3 consists of 13 residues. The CDR3 sequence is CASSHVGEGIQYF. CDR3 sequence (DNA): TGTGCCAGCAGCCATGTCGGAGAAGGGATCCAGTACTTC.

The rearrangement uses TRBV7-2 and TRBJ2-3; 9 nucleotides match TRBD2. The V gene's germline CDR1 is SGHTA and CDR2 FQGNSA. With 6 bases clipped from V and 4 bases from J, the junction kept 5 bases outside the gene matches. The CDR3 length is 14 residues. This chain's CDR3 is CASRPGLAADTQYF. The CDR3 DNA sequence: TGTGCCAGCAGACCGGGACTAGCTGCAGATACGCAGTATTTT.

This sequence joins TRBV7-9 and TRBJ1-2; D remains ambiguous. CDR1 is SEHNR and CDR2 is FQNEAQ in the germline V gene (reference sequence). Trimming stripped 0 bases from V and 5 bases from J, with 7 bases between. There are 13 residues in the CDR3. The CDR3 DNA reads TGTGCCAGCAGCTTAGCTGCAGCTTATGGCTACACCTTC. It is translated as CASSLAAAYGYTF.

The chain has TRBV29-1 and TRBJ2-5; the D is unclear. The germline V gene has CDR1 SQVTM and CDR2 ANQGSEA. The V end was cut by 2 bases, the J end by 4 bases, with 8 bases between. The CDR3 totals 12 residues. CDR3 sequence: CSVEKSGETQYF. CDR3 sequence (DNA): TGCAGCGTTGAAAAATCGGGAGAGACCCAGTACTTC.

This clone turned up a few times. The chain links TRBV7-2 to TRBJ2-5, with D possibly being TRBD2 (6 bases). Trimming cost V 6 bases and J 4 bases, with 12 bases left between them. Germline V lookup: CDR1 SGHTA, CDR2 FQGNSA. This CDR3 spans 13 amino acids. The CDR3 DNA is TGTGCCAGCAGGAGGGAGGTAACAGAGACCCAGTACTTC. It encodes CASRREVTETQYF.